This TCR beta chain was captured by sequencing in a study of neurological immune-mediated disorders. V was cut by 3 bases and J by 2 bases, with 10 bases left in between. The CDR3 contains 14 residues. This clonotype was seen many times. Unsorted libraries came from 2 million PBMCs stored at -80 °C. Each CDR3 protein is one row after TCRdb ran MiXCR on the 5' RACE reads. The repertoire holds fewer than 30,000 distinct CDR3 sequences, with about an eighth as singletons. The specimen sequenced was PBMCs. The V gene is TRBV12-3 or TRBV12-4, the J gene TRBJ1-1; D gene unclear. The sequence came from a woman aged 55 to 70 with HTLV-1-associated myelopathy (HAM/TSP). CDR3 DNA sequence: TGTGCCAGCAGTTTTCGTCCGGGAAACACTGAAGCTTTCTTT. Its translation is CASSFRPGNTEAFF.